Reported below is one T cell receptor beta chain. There is no known antigen for this receptor. Base qualities are not recorded, but no much larger clone differs from it by a single base. This sample is part of a study of cytomegalovirus exposure and HLA in healthy donors (dated by TCRdb to 2017 to 2019). About the study as a whole: According to an earlier analysis of around 600 of the donors, 200 million or so T cells yielded over 100 million unique TCR beta sequences and around 300 Gb of sequence data. Besides the first cohort of 666 subjects, a separate validation cohort made up of 120 different subjects was used. In the later analysis, no new phenotypic data were used to find candidate immune exposures; instead, reliance was placed on TCR beta sequences and their occurrence across donors. In a later analysis, previously published TCR beta repertoires from 666 donors were re-analyzed and high-resolution HLA genotyping was added so that TCR occurrence patterns could be studied. Typing coverage differed by locus: A, B, C, DRB1 and DQB1 were typed in roughly 620-630 donors, DQA1 in 500 to 550, DPA1 in 600 to 610, and DPB1 in 450 to 480. The study was designed to test whether signatures of past pathogen exposure could be identified by cataloging public T cell receptors. The genetic ancestry cluster associated with self-reported Caucasian donors included approximately 85% of the approximately 410 genotyped donors. Every discovery cohort repertoire had been produced on one sequencing platform. Both class I and class II loci were covered by HLA typing, at four-digit resolution. Alongside the repertoire data, information on donor age, sex, ethnicity and CMV serostatus was compiled. A later genetic analysis took genome-wide SNP genotypes for about 65% of the 666 donors and used that subset as a discovery cohort. To decide whether each TCR beta V gene segment behaved as functional or pseudogenic, an earlier analysis of some 540 of the donors relied on high-throughput TCR beta sequencing. To predict cytomegalovirus infection status, the study combined high-throughput TCR immunosequencing, statistical association of individual TCRs with disease status, and machine learning. Around 320 gigabases of sequencing data and 78 million or so unique TCR sequences were included in an early release covering roughly 700 HLA-typed donors. Because of strong linkage in the cohort, 4 to 6 DR-DQ haplotypes were treated as single units for association and clustering. Among about 400 genotyped donors of the cohort, an average of approximately 240,000 unique TCR beta nucleotide sequences was sequenced per donor, of which approximately 18% were non-productive. Using immunosequencing, the study profiled T cell repertoires from around 670 subjects and related those repertoires to cytomegalovirus serostatus. Findings and caveats that apply to the study as a whole: Because HLA typing was missing for some donors at each locus, association tests included only the typed subset. In a later analysis, the rate of TCR association differed among HLA loci, with DRB1 alleles having the most associated TCRs and HLA-C alleles having the fewest. In a later analysis, HLA-associated TCR beta chains were found to be more clonally expanded and to have lower generation probabilities than equally common non-associated chains. CMV serostatus was the only immune exposure information available for the cohort. A cluster of highly shared sequence variants was judged likely to represent a technical artifact of the sequencing pipeline. Compared with the approximately 720-donor mean, donors in an Asian-associated ancestry cluster had fewer N-insertions in productive TCRs, according to a later genetic analysis. Strong co-occurrence of HLA alleles, especially DR and DQ, made assigning TCR associations to individual alleles difficult. The 87-base-pair reads could not distinguish some IMGT-functional V segments, including TRBV6-2 and TRBV6-3, so those segments were excluded. It was suggested by the authors that the approach could potentially be generalized to other disease states and immunological phenotypes. The cohort was sequenced for TCR beta chains only, and without alpha or paired-chain data the features that could be detected were limited. At a false discovery rate of 0.05, a later analysis linked 15,000 to 20,000 TCR beta sequences to specific HLA alleles. According to a later analysis, parvovirus B19, influenza, CMV and Epstein-Barr virus appeared linked to several top co-occurrence clusters. In vitro tests confirmed that a few of the cytomegalovirus-associated TCR beta chains recognize cytomegalovirus antigens. The classifier was reported to diagnose cytomegalovirus status with high specificity and sensitivity in both the original cohort and the validation cohort. A further reported finding was that TCR beta sequences accurately predicted the HLA-A and HLA-B alleles for most subjects in the first cohort. A later genetic analysis associated a missense DCLRE1C variant with V-gene and J-gene trimming of TCR beta chains, and an independent cohort replicated the association. The presence/absence analyses assumed that sequencing depth was roughly uniform across donors, and that assumption may not be true. In a later analysis, most CMV-associated TCR beta chains were found to appear HLA-restricted, with HLA associations seemingly driven largely by CMV exposure. Broadly in line with IMGT annotations, most TCR beta V segments showed up in productive rearrangements about 90% or about 30% of the time in an earlier analysis of several hundred of the donors. Because counts were too low, about 17 rarely observed V segments, including chromosome 9 orphons, were excluded from the earlier analysis of fewer than 650 of the donors. Linkage disequilibrium might explain the correlated functional status among segregating V segments, but an unknown experimental factor could not be ruled out. Most TCR sequences were seen in very few donors, while some public TCRs were found in many individuals. The study gave a list of 150 to 200 TCR beta chains associated with cytomegalovirus.

The cohort comprised hundreds of healthy bone marrow donors. Cohort members were all nominally healthy when sampled, although unrecorded immune exposures were likely present. The donor tested CMV seronegative and was one of the 352 seronegative cohort members. Every donor gave a peripheral blood sample, and the peripheral blood mononuclear cells from that sample were used for TCR beta sequencing. The Qiagen DNeasy Blood Extraction Kit was used to extract genomic DNA from the blood cell samples. At the junction V is shortened by 3 bases and J by 5 bases; bases outside the gene matches: 4. Taken from the germline V gene (reference sequence), the CDR1 and CDR2 loops are LNHDA and SQIVND. The cysteine opens and the phenylalanine closes a CDR3 of 14 amino acids. Only CDR3 DNA is held: 42 bases, read in frame from base 1. Libraries were built with the immunoSEQ multiplex PCR assay. A mixture of 60 forward primers for TCR Vbeta segments and 13 reverse primers for TCR Jbeta segments was used in the multiplex PCR. Amplification of the CDR3 region of rearranged TCR beta genes was performed with a multiplex PCR assay on genomic DNA. Amplified TCR beta libraries were sequenced as 87-base-pair reads on the Illumina HiSeq System. Concerning the study's data processing: Across the 500 to 850 repertoires, a later analysis counted 80 million or so unique TCR beta chains, 9.5 million to 12 million of which were shared by at least two donors. Raw reads were error-corrected and collapsed into unique sequences by a nearest-neighbor algorithm in which closely related sequences were merged to remove PCR and sequencing errors. To assign V, D and J gene segments, CDR3 sequences were aligned to IMGT reference sequences. For a sequence to be retained, a match of at least six nucleotides was required to both a V gene segment and a J gene segment. A rearrangement counted as productive if the CDR3 had no stop codons and remained in frame with V and J, and every other rearrangement counted as non-productive. CDR3 was defined according to IMGT convention as the region running from the second conserved V-encoded cysteine to the conserved J-encoded phenylalanine. The earlier analysis of 500 to 750 of the donors excluded any sequence lacking an unambiguous match to a single V gene segment. An earlier analysis of 587 of the donors called V segments functional above 56.7% productive rearrangements and segregating when the between-donor standard deviation exceeded 5%. To diagnose cytomegalovirus status from the catalog of TCR beta chain sequences, a statistical classification framework was built. In a later analysis, TCR nucleotide sequences were compared against IMGT/GENE-DB human TR gene sequences so that V and J genes could be assigned. The TCRdist pipeline was used in a later analysis to assign CDR3 sequences and most-parsimonious VDJ recombination scenarios. In a later analysis, every TCR beta chain was defined by the combination of its CDR3 amino acid sequence and its V-gene family, and reads without a unique V-gene family were dropped. To address suspected cross-contamination and a sequencing artifact, a later analysis removed some 620 highly shared, low-generation-probability nucleotide sequences. A later analysis calculated a clonal expansion index for each public chain from normalized within-repertoire ranks of inferred template counts. Generation probabilities in a later analysis came from a VDJ recombination model fitted to out-of-frame rearrangements, and those results were checked against IGoR. In a later analysis, TCR-TCR, TCR-HLA and TCR-CMV co-occurrence was scored with hypergeometric tests, and a repertoire-size bias correction was applied to TCR pairs. False discovery rates were estimated in a later analysis by permuting HLA or CMV assignments 20 times. A later analysis grouped co-occurring TCRs with DBSCAN, adding TCRdist sequence similarity when clustering within HLA-allele-positive subsets. For co-occurrence clustering, repertoires with fewer than 30,000 or more than 120,000 public chains were excluded, along with roughly 5 repertoires with anomalous nucleotide sharing. Drawn from immuneACCESS, this table holds only the in-frame rearrangements with V and J called that TCRdb kept. Clones are partly lost; checked studies trace under half to an unresolved V gene and leave the rest unexplained. V and J calls and clone size are given by that table; D and trimming were obtained from the DNA. The sample table contains under 130,000 clones; only one count was recorded for over 70% of them. The top ten clonotypes cover roughly 6% of the sample.

The TCR was taken from a male donor in good health and CMV-seronegative. The sequence links TRBV19 to TRBJ2-1; 7 central bases correspond to TRBD2. Sequenced sample: PBMCs. The CDR3 protein: CASSIFSGHNEQFF. Read as DNA, the sequence is TGTGCCAGTAGTATCTTTAGCGGGCACAATGAGCAGTTCTTC. The full variable domain, with segments outside the CDR3 supplied by the reference TRBV19 and TRBJ2-1 proteins, appears as DGGITQSPKYLFRKEGQNVTLSCEQNLNHDAMYWYRQDPGQGLRLIYYSQIVNDFQKGDIAEGYSVSREKKESFPLTVTSAQKNPTAFYLCASSIFSGHNEQFFGPGTRLTVL.